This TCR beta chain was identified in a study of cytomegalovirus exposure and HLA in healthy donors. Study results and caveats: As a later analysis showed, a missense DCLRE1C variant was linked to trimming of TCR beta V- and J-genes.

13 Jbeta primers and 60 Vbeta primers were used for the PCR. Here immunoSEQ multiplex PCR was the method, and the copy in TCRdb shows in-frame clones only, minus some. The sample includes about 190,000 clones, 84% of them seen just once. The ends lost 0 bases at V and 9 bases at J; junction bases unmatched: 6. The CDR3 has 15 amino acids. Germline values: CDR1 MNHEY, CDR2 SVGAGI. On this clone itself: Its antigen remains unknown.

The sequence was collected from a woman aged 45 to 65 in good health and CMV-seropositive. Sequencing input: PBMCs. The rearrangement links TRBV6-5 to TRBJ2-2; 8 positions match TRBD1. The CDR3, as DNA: TGTGCCAGCAGTTACTCAACAGGGGGAGGCCGGGAGCTGTTTTTT. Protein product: CASSYSTGGGRELFF.